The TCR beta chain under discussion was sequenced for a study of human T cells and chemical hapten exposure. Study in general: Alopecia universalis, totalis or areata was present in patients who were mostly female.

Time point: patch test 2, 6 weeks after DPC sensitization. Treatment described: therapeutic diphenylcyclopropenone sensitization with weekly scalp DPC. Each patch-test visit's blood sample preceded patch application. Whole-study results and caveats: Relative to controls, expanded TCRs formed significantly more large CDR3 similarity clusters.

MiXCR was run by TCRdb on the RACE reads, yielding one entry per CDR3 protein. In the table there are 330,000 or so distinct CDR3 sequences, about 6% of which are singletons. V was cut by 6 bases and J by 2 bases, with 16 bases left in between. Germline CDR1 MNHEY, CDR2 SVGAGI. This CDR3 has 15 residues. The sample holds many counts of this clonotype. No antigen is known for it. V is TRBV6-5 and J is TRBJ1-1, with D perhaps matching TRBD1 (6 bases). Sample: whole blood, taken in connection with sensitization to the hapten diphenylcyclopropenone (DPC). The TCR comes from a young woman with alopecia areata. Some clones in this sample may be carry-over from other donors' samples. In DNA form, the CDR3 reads TGTGCCAGCAGCCCTTACGGGACACTTAACACTGAAGCTTTCTTT. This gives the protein CASSPYGTLNTEAFF.